This TCR beta chain was captured in a study of breast tumors, draining lymph nodes, adjacent tissues. The lymph nodes were axillary draining lymph nodes from breast cancer patients. Study conclusions and caveats: Compared with lymph nodes, tumors were less diverse; compared with nontumor tissue, more.

Comments on this clonotype: What it recognizes is unknown. This sequence may be a read error, since a much larger clone differs from it by one base.

The CDR3 has 13 amino acids. Germline V gives CDR1 SGHRS, CDR2 YFSETQ. TCRdb fed the multiplex PCR reads into MiXCR, producing one record per CDR3 protein. The sample lists some 130,000 distinct CDR3 sequences, around 20% occurring once. The sequence derives from a female donor with breast cancer. Some clones in this sample may be carry-over from other donors' samples. The rearrangement joins TRBV5-1 to TRBJ2-2, with D possibly matching TRBD2 (5 bases). Input material: axillary lymph node tissue. CDR3 sequence (DNA): TGCGCCAGCAGCGCATTAGATGTCGGGGAGCTGCTTTTT. Its translation: CASSALDVGELLF. Full variable domain (remainder filled in from reference TRBV5-1 and TRBJ2-2): KAGVTQTPRYLIKTRGQQVTLSCSPISGHRSVSWYQQTPGQGLQFLFEYFSETQRNKGNFPGRFSGRQFSNSRSEMNVSTLELGDSALYLCASSALDVGELLFGEGSRLTVL.